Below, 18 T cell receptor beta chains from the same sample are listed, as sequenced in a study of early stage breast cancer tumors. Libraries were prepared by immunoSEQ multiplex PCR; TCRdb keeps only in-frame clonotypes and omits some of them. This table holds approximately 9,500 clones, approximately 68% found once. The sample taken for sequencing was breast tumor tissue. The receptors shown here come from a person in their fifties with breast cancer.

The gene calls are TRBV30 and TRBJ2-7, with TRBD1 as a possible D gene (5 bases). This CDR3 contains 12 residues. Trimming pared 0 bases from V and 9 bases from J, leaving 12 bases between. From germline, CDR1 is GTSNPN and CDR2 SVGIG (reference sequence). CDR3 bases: TGTGCCTGGAGTGTACAAGGGGCAGGGCAGTACTTC. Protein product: CAWSVQGAGQYF.

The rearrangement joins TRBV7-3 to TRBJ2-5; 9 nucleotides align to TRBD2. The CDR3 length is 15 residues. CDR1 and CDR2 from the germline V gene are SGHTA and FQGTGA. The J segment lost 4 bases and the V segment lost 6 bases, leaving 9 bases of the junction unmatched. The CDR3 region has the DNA TGTGCCAGCAGTAAGACGGGAGCGGGAGGAGAGACCCAGTACTTC. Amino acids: CASSKTGAGGETQYF.

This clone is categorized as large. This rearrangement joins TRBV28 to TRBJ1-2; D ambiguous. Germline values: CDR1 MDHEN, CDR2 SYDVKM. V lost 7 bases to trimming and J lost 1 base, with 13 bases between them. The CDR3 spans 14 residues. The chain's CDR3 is CASTTAGGNYGYTF. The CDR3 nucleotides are TGTGCCAGCACCACCGCGGGAGGTAACTATGGCTACACCTTC.

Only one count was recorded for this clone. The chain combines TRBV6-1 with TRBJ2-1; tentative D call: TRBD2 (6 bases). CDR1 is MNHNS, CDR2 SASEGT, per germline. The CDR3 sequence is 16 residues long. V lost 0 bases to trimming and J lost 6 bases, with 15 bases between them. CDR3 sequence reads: CASSEAYQRAINEQFF. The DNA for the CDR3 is TGTGCCAGCAGTGAAGCTTACCAGCGGGCTATCAATGAGCAGTTCTTC.

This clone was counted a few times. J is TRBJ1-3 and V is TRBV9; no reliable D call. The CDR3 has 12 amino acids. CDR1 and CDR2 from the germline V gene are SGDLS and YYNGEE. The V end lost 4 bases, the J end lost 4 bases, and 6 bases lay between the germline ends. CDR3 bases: TGTGCCAGCAGCCCCGGGGGAAACACCATATATTTT. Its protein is CASSPGGNTIYF.

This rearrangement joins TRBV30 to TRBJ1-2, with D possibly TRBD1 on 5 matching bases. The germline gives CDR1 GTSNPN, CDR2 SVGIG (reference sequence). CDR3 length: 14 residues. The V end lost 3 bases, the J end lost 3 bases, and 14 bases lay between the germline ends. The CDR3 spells CAWSSRGVHYGYTF. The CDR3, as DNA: TGTGCCTGGAGCTCAAGAGGGGTTCACTATGGCTACACCTTC. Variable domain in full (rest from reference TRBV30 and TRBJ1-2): SQTIHQWPATLVQPVGSPLSLECTVEGTSNPNLYWYRQAAGRGLQLLFYSVGIGQISSEVPQNLSASRPQDRQFILSSKKLLLSDSGFYLCAWSSRGVHYGYTFGSGTRLTVV.

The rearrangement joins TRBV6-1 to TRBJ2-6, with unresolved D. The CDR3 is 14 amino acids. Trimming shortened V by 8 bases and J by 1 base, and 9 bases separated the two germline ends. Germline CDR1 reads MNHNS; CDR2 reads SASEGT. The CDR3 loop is CASLGFSGANVLTF. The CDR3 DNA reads TGTGCCAGCCTTGGGTTTTCTGGGGCCAACGTCCTGACTTTC.

The CDR3 nucleotides are TGCGCCAGCAGCCAAGAGTCTAGCGGGAGGGGCCCAGGCAAAAACATTCAGTACTTC. Its protein is CASSQESSGRGPGKNIQYF. The chain is built from TRBV4-3 and TRBJ2-4; TRBD2 matches at 12 bases. The CDR3 is made up of 19 amino acids. With 0 bases clipped from V and 3 bases from J, the junction kept 9 bases outside the gene matches. The germline V gene encodes CDR1 LGHNA and CDR2 YSLEER.

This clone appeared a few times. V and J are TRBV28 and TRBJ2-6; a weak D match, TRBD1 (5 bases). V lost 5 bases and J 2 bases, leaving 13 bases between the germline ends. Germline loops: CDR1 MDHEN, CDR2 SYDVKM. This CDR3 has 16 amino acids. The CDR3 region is CASSRATGTGANVLTF. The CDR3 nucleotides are TGTGCCAGCAGTCGTGCAACAGGTACTGGGGCCAACGTCCTGACTTTC.

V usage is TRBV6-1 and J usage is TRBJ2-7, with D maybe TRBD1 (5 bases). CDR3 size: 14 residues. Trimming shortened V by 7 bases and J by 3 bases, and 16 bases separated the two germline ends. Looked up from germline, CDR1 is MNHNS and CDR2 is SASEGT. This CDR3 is CASTQAKLFYEQYF. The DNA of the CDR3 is TGTGCCAGCACACAGGCTAAGCTTTTCTACGAGCAGTACTTC.

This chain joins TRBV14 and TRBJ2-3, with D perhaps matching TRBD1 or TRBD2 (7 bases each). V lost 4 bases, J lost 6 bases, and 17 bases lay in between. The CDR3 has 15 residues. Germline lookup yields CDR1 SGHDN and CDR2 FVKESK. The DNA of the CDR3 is TGTGCCAGCAGCCCCGATGCAGGGGGGGTCGATACGCAGTATTTT. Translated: CASSPDAGGVDTQYF.

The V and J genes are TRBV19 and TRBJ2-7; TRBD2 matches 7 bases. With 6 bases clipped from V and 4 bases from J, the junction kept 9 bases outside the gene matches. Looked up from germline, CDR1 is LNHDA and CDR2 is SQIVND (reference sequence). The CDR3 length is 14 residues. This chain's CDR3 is CASSTLGGGYEQYF. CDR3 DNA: TGTGCCAGTAGCACTTTGGGGGGAGGGTACGAGCAGTACTTC.

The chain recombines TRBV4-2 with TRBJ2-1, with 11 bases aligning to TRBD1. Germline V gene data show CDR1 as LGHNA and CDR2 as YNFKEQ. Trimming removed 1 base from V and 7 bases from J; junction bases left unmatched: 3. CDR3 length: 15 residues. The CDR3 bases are TGTGCCAGCAGCCAAGCGGACAGGGGGCCAAATGAGCAGTTCTTC. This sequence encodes CASSQADRGPNEQFF.

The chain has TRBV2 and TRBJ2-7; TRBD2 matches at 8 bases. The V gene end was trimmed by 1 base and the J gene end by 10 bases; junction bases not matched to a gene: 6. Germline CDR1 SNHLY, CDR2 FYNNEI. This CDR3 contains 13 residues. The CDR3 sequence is CASSEDLAGRQYF. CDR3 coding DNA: TGTGCCAGCAGTGAAGATTTAGCGGGGCGACAGTACTTC.

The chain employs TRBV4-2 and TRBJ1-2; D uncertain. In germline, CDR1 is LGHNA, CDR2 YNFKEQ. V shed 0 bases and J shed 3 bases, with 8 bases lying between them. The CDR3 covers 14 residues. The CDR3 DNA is TGTGCCAGCAGCCAAGATAGGATCGACTATGGCTACACCTTC. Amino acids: CASSQDRIDYGYTF.

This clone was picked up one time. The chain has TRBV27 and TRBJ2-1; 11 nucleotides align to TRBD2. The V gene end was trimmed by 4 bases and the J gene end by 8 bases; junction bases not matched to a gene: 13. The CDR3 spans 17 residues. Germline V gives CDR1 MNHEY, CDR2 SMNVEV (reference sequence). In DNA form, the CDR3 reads TGTGCCAGCAGTTCATGGGATAGCGGGAGGGCCGGGTATGAGCAGTTCTTC. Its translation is CASSSWDSGRAGYEQFF.

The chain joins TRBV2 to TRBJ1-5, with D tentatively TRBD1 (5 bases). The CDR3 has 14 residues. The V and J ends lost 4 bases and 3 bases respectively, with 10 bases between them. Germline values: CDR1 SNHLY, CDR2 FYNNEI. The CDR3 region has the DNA TGTGCCAGCAGTGCTCCAGGGATCAATCAGCCCCAGCATTTT. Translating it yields CASSAPGINQPQHF.

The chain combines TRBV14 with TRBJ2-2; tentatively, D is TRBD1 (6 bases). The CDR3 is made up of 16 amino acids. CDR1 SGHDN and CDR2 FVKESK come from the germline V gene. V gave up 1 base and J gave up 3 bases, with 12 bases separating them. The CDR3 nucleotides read TGTGCCAGCAGCCAAGCCAGGGGCGAGGACACCGGGGAGCTGTTTTTT. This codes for CASSQARGEDTGELFF.